Listed here is a single TCR beta chain. Its antigen is not known. The data stem from a study of blood T cells in healthy people across ages. General study points: Investigators viewed diversity estimates from one million T cells as underestimates, the study reported.

A second about 7 to 12 cycle PCR used barcoded and J-beta primers. Every cDNA molecule bore a tag from a template-switch adaptor containing 12 random nucleotides. TCRdb re-analysed the 5' RACE reads in MiXCR, keeping a single row per CDR3 protein. The table shows more than 1.4 million distinct CDR3 sequences, with roughly 45% occurring only once. V was pared by 4 bases and J by 0 bases, with 14 bases between. The CDR3 is made up of 15 amino acids. Germline lookup yields CDR1 SGHRS and CDR2 YFSETQ. Isolating PBMCs gave at least 7 million of these cells per sample. The sample was blood. V gene TRBV5-1 combines with J gene TRBJ2-7, with unresolved D. This sequence originates from a young woman in good health. This CDR3 is CASSVWMGSSYEQYF. CDR3 DNA: TGCGCCAGCAGCGTATGGATGGGAAGCTCCTACGAGCAGTACTTC.